Listed below are T cell receptor beta chains from one sample, sequenced in a study of human T cells and chemical hapten exposure. One entry per CDR3 protein results from TCRdb running MiXCR on the RACE reads. The data hold tens of thousands of distinct CDR3 sequences, with about 9.3% observed a single time. The sequencing used whole blood, collected in connection with sensitization to the hapten diphenylcyclopropenone (DPC). The receptors here all came from a woman between 50 and 59 years old with alopecia areata. Some clones in this sample may be carry-over from other donors' samples. Both conserved end residues are part of each CDR3. A D gene is named only where the DNA matches it firmly. Not every row has a clone size; where given, it reads once, few, many or a size class.

j_call | d_call | v_call | clone_size | cdr3_nt | cdr3_aa
TRBJ2-1 | TRBD1 | TRBV3-1 | few | TGTGCCAGCAGTCCCCGCGACAGGGCCGGTAATGAGCAGTTCTTC | CASSPRDRAGNEQFF
TRBJ2-5 | - | TRBV18 | few | TGTGCCAGCTCACCACCAGGGCAAGAGACCCAGTACTTC | CASSPPGQETQYF
TRBJ2-7 | - | TRBV7-2 | few | TGTGCCAGCAGCCAAGATAGATCACGGGCCTACGAGCAGTACTTC | CASSQDRSRAYEQYF
TRBJ2-5 | - | TRBV7-9 | many | TGTGCCAGCAGGAGGGGGCCAGCGGGGAAGGAGGAGACCCAGTACTTC | CASRRGPAGKEETQYF
TRBJ1-2 | - | TRBV6-5 | few | TGTGCCAGCAGCCAGGGTCGTGGGGGCGCGTTCTATGGCTACACCTTC | CASSQGRGGAFYGYTF
TRBJ1-1 | - | TRBV2 | many | TGTGCCGGTCAAGAGGGTAGGCACACTGAAGCTTTCTTT | CAGQEGRHTEAFF
TRBJ2-1 | TRBD2 | TRBV11-2 | few | TGTGCCAGCAGCTTGTGGACTAGTTTAAATGAGCAGTTCTTC | CASSLWTSLNEQFF
TRBJ2-7 | - | TRBV7-8 | many | TGTGCCAGCAGCCCAGTCCAGGCGGGGGAGCAGTACTTC | CASSPVQAGEQYF
TRBJ1-1 | - | TRBV20-1 | many | TGCAGTGCTCCGGGCAAATACAGGGTGAAGGGGACTGAAGCTTTCTTT | CSAPGKYRVKGTEAFF
TRBJ1-5 | - | TRBV18 | few | TGTGCCAGCTCTTCGGGGGCAGGGGATAGCAATCAGCCCCAGCATTTT | CASSSGAGDSNQPQHF
TRBJ1-1 | TRBD1 | TRBV6-6 | many | TGTGCCAGCAGACGGACAACAGGGGGAGGTACTGAAGCTTTCTTT | CASRRTTGGGTEAFF
TRBJ2-5 | - | TRBV20-1 | many | TGCAGCTTCGTAGCGGCAACCCAAGAGACCCAGTACTTC | CSFVAATQETQYF
TRBJ1-5 | - | TRBV29-1 | - | TGCAGCGTTAGACAGGCCAATCAGCCCCAGCATTTT | CSVRQANQPQHF
TRBJ2-1 | TRBD2 | TRBV18 | - | TGTGCCAGCTCACCAAGAGTAGCGGGAGACAACGCCTACAATGAGCAGTTCTTC | CASSPRVAGDNAYNEQFF